A selection of T cell receptor beta chains follows, all from one sample in a study of cytomegalovirus exposure and HLA in healthy donors. Profiled with immunoSEQ multiplex PCR; TCRdb holds only in-frame clones, not every one. The repertoire consists of fewer than 140,000 clones, with approximately 85% occurring once and the leading ten covering about 1.5%. The sample was PBMCs. These receptors came from a man aged 45 to 65 in good health and CMV-seronegative. CDR3s include the opening cysteine and the closing phenylalanine or tryptophan. D genes are given only for firm matches. The size entry is marked missing in some rows and otherwise reads once, few, many or a size class.

size: once; V: TRBV28; D: .; J: TRBJ2-5; DNA: TGTGCCAGCAGTTCCGAGTTGTGGGAGACCCAGTACTTC; CDR3: CASSSELWETQYF
size: .; V: TRBV18; D: TRBD1; J: TRBJ1-1; DNA: TGTGCCAGCTCACCCTCACAGGGGCGCGACACTGAAGCTTTCTTT; CDR3: CASSPSQGRDTEAFF
size: .; V: TRBV5-4; D: TRBD2; J: TRBJ2-1; DNA: TGTGCCAGCAGCTTCGTGGGACGGGGGGGCTCCTACAATGAGCAGTTCTTC; CDR3: CASSFVGRGGSYNEQFF
size: .; V: TRBV5-4; D: .; J: TRBJ2-7; DNA: TGTGCCAGCAGCTTGGGACTAACTGACTACGAGCAGTACTTC; CDR3: CASSLGLTDYEQYF
size: .; V: TRBV6-1; D: .; J: TRBJ1-2; DNA: TGTGCCAGCAGTGAAGATCCAGGTTCCTATGGCTACACCTTC; CDR3: CASSEDPGSYGYTF
size: .; V: TRBV15; D: TRBD1; J: TRBJ2-1; DNA: TGTGCCACCAGCAGAGGGGGGACAGGGAATGAGCAGTTCTTC; CDR3: CATSRGGTGNEQFF
size: .; V: TRBV5-4; D: TRBD1; J: TRBJ2-5; DNA: TGTGCCAGCAGCTGGGACAGGGTCCGTGAGACCCAGTACTTC; CDR3: CASSWDRVRETQYF
size: .; V: TRBV5-8; D: .; J: TRBJ1-6; DNA: TGTGCCAGCAGCTGGCGGGGGGGAGGTTCACCCCTCCACTTT; CDR3: CASSWRGGGSPLHF
size: few; V: TRBV2; D: .; J: TRBJ2-3; DNA: TGTGCCAGCGGTGTTAGGGGCCGCGCAGATACGCAGTATTTT; CDR3: CASGVRGRADTQYF
size: .; V: TRBV7-8; D: TRBD2; J: TRBJ2-1; DNA: TGTGCCAGCAGGACCCCGACTAGCGGAGACAATGAGCAGTTCTTC; CDR3: CASRTPTSGDNEQFF
size: .; V: TRBV10-2; D: TRBD1; J: TRBJ1-2; DNA: TGCGCCAGCAGTGAGTCGACAGGGCACTATGGCTACACCTTC; CDR3: CASSESTGHYGYTF